One sample yielded the 32 T cell receptor beta chains listed below, sequenced in a study of blood T cell repertoires in COVID-19 (dated by TCRdb to 2018 to 2021). Preparation of the library involved the immunoSEQ multiplex PCR assay. TCRdb re-hosts the immuneACCESS table, in-frame sequences only. Its copies lack some clones; in the studies checked, an unresolved V gene accounts for under half of them, and the cause for the rest is not known. The sample has some 150,000 clones on record, more than 80% of them singletons. Together, the top ten hold less than 0.6% of the sample. Sequenced sample: peripheral blood. These receptors all come from a man in his fifties with acute or convalescent COVID-19.

The chain carries TRBV12-3 or TRBV12-4 and TRBJ1-5; 7 bases are a match to TRBD1. CDR3 size: 13 residues. V gave up 6 bases and J gave up 3 bases; unmatched junction bases: 2. CDR3 DNA: TGTGCCAGCAGAGGGACAGCCAATCAGCCCCAGCATTTT. It is translated as CASRGTANQPQHF.

The V call is TRBV5-5, the J call TRBJ1-1, with no clear D. Germline V gene lookup returns CDR1 SGHKS and CDR2 YYEKEE (reference sequence). The CDR3 runs to 16 residues. Between the trimmed V and J ends, which lost 1 base and 1 base, there was a span of 14 bases. The CDR3 DNA follows: TGTGCCAGCAGCTTGTTGGTCGACACCACGAACACTGAAGCTTTCTTT. Translation gives CASSLLVDTTNTEAFF.

The chain links TRBV4-1 to TRBJ1-1; tentative D call: TRBD1 (5 bases). The V end was cut by 0 bases, the J end by 5 bases, with 10 bases between. The germline V gene encodes CDR1 MGHRA and CDR2 YSYEKL. This CDR3 contains 14 residues. For the CDR3, the DNA is TGCGCCAGCAGCCAAGATCGGGGGGAGACTGAAGCTTTCTTT. It codes for CASSQDRGETEAFF.

This sequence joins TRBV6-1 and TRBJ2-7, with 11 positions matching TRBD1. The CDR3 extends over 14 amino acids. V gave up 3 bases and J gave up 3 bases; unmatched junction bases: 1. The germline gives CDR1 MNHNS, CDR2 SASEGT. CDR3 sequence: CASSDGTGGYEQYF. For the CDR3, the DNA is TGTGCCAGCAGTGATGGGACAGGGGGCTACGAGCAGTACTTC.

This clone was detected once. The rearrangement links TRBV3-1 (or the pseudogene TRBV3-2) to TRBJ1-1; a weak D match, TRBD1 (6 bases). Germline loops: CDR1 LGHDT, CDR2 YNNKEL (reference sequence). The length of the CDR3 is 13 residues. Trimming shortened V by 2 bases and J by 6 bases, and 10 bases separated the two germline ends. The CDR3 sequence is CASSQLRGPEAFF. CDR3 DNA sequence: TGTGCCAGCAGCCAACTCAGGGGCCCTGAAGCTTTCTTT.

The genes are TRBV28 and TRBJ2-7; TRBD1 agrees at 9 bases. V shed 8 bases and J 1 base; nucleotides not matched to a gene: 3. The germline gives CDR1 MDHEN, CDR2 SYDVKM. This CDR3 has 13 residues. Here the CDR3 DNA reads TGTGCCAGCGGGACAGGGAAATCCTACGAGCAGTACTTC. It is translated as CASGTGKSYEQYF.

The chain couples TRBV7-6 to TRBJ1-1; D is possibly TRBD1 (6 bases). Deletions cut 5 bases from V and 2 bases from J, with 15 bases between. Germline values: CDR1 SGHVS, CDR2 FNYEAQ. The CDR3 sequence is 15 residues long. CDR3 in DNA: TGTGCCAGCAGCAAGGACAGTAACGTTAACACTGAAGCTTTCTTT. Its protein product is CASSKDSNVNTEAFF.

The CDR3 spells CASSVPGLASYNEQFF. The CDR3 nucleotides read TGTGCCAGCAGCGTCCCGGGACTAGCATCCTACAATGAGCAGTTCTTC. This chain uses TRBV11-2 with TRBJ2-1; TRBD2 matches at 9 bases. This CDR3 is built from 16 residues. V trimming: 5 bases; J trimming: 1 base; junction bases outside the gene matches: 6. Germline-derived CDR1 and CDR2 are SGHAT and FQNNGV.

This clone was counted a single time. The rearrangement links TRBV3-1 (or the pseudogene TRBV3-2) to TRBJ1-6; the match to TRBD1 covers 9 bases. Germline V gene data show CDR1 as LGHDT and CDR2 as YNNKEL (reference sequence). The CDR3 length is 15 residues. J was trimmed by 9 bases and V by 0 bases; bases with no gene match: 3. The CDR3 coding sequence is TGTGCCAGCAGCCAAGAGTGGACAGGGGTTTCACCCCTCCACTTT. Its protein product is CASSQEWTGVSPLHF.

V gene TRBV27 combines with J gene TRBJ1-6; D unresolved. Trimming cost V 1 base and J 4 bases, with 5 bases left between them. CDR3 length equals 14 residues. Per the germline V gene, CDR1 is MNHEY and CDR2 is SMNVEV (reference sequence). The CDR3 reads CASSLLAYNSPLHF. Here the CDR3 DNA reads TGTGCCAGCAGTTTATTGGCATATAATTCACCCCTCCACTTT.

The chain links TRBV5-6 to TRBJ2-1; weak D call: TRBD2 (6 bases). This CDR3 has 13 residues. Trimming took off 0 bases at V and 10 bases at J, with 11 bases between the two ends. The V gene's germline CDR1 is SGHDT and CDR2 YYEEEE. The CDR3 DNA follows: TGTGCCAGCAGCTTGGGCAGACGGGGGGAGCAGTTCTTC. Translating it yields CASSLGRRGEQFF.

The chain combines TRBV11-3 with TRBJ1-1, with D tentatively TRBD1 (6 bases). The CDR3 runs to 13 residues. Germline CDR1 SGHNT, CDR2 YENEEA. Deletions cut 4 bases from V and 1 base from J, with 7 bases between. This CDR3 reads CASSSGQNTEAFF. As DNA, the CDR3 is TGTGCCAGCAGCTCGGGACAGAACACTGAAGCTTTCTTT.

The V gene is TRBV7-3, the J gene TRBJ1-1; D gene uncertain. Germline V lookup: CDR1 SGHTA, CDR2 FQGTGA. Trimming pared 4 bases from V and 3 bases from J, leaving 9 bases between. The CDR3 covers 13 residues. The chain's CDR3 is CASSSGVDTEAFF. The CDR3 region has the DNA TGTGCCAGCAGCTCGGGAGTCGACACTGAAGCTTTCTTT. The variable domain in full, completed from reference TRBV7-3 and TRBJ1-1, reads GAGVSQTPSNKVTEKGKYVELRCDPISGHTALYWYRQSLGQGPEFLIYFQGTGAADDSGLPNDRFFAVRPEGSVSTLKIQRTERGDSAVYLCASSSGVDTEAFFGQGTRLTVV.

In its sample, this clone was seen once. The CDR3 coding sequence is TGTGCCAGCAGCCAAGAGGGACTGGAAAGCGGGGGGCTCAAAGAGACCCAGTACTTC. Translated, it gives CASSQEGLESGGLKETQYF. The V and J genes are TRBV14 and TRBJ2-5; TRBD2 matches 9 bases. Unmatched junction bases numbered 14, after V lost 0 bases and J lost 3 bases. The length of the CDR3 is 19 residues. Per germline, CDR1 SGHDN and CDR2 FVKESK.

The CDR3 DNA follows: TGTGCCAGCAGTTACCGACAGGGACCCTATAATTCACCCCTCCACTTT. Its translation is CASSYRQGPYNSPLHF. The V call is TRBV6-2 or TRBV6-3, the J call TRBJ1-6, with 7 bases identical to TRBD1. V gave up 2 bases and J gave up 2 bases; unmatched junction bases: 3. Germline V CDR1 and CDR2: MNHEY, SVGEGT. The CDR3 runs 16 residues.

This chain uses TRBV27 with TRBJ1-6; possible D gene TRBD1, 5 bases. The CDR3 is 16 residues long. V lost 10 bases to trimming and J lost 4 bases, with 20 bases between them. Per germline, CDR1 MNHEY and CDR2 SMNVEV (reference sequence). CDR3 nucleotide sequence: TGTGCCACTTCCGGGGGAAGGGGTTCGTATAATTCACCCCTCCACTTT. Amino acids: CATSGGRGSYNSPLHF.

The chain couples TRBV28 to TRBJ2-1; D might be TRBD1 (5 bases). Looked up from germline, CDR1 is MDHEN and CDR2 is SYDVKM. V shed 4 bases and J shed 1 base, with 14 bases lying between them. This CDR3 region has 16 residues. The CDR3 DNA reads as TGTGCCAGCAGTTCCCCAGGGTGGGTATCCTACAATGAGCAGTTCTTC. Translating gives CASSSPGWVSYNEQFF.

This clone turned up a few times. This chain links TRBV5-1 with TRBJ1-3; TRBD1 matches 7 bases. Germline V gene lookup returns CDR1 SGHRS and CDR2 YFSETQ. The V gene end was trimmed by 4 bases and the J gene end by 1 base; junction bases not matched to a gene: 2. This CDR3 region has 14 residues. The CDR3: CASSKGQSGNTIYF. CDR3 nucleotide sequence: TGCGCCAGCAGCAAGGGACAGTCTGGAAACACCATATATTTT.

The chain combines TRBV2 with TRBJ1-1; D is possibly TRBD1 (5 bases). This CDR3 has 14 amino acids. V lost 2 bases and J lost 3, with 10 bases in between. The germline V gene has CDR1 SNHLY and CDR2 FYNNEI. The CDR3 loop reads CASSEQGSDTEAFF. CDR3 sequence (DNA): TGTGCCAGCAGTGAACAGGGAAGTGACACTGAAGCTTTCTTT.

CDR3 sequence: CASEGLADKRNEQFF. DNA of the CDR3: TGTGCCAGCGAGGGACTAGCGGATAAGCGTAATGAGCAGTTCTTC. This sequence joins TRBV28 and TRBJ2-1, with 11 bases identical to TRBD2. This CDR3 has 15 amino acids. The junction had 10 bases not matched to a gene; V was cut back by 8 bases and J by 7 bases. Germline V gives CDR1 MDHEN, CDR2 SYDVKM. Filled out from reference TRBV28 and TRBJ2-1, the complete variable domain reads DVKVTQSSRYLVKRTGEKVFLECVQDMDHENMFWYRQDPGLGLRLIYFSYDVKMKEKGDIPEGYSVSREKKERFSLILESASTNQTSMYLCASEGLADKRNEQFFGPGTRLTVL.

J is TRBJ1-5 and V is TRBV7-2; D is undetermined. V was trimmed by 6 bases and J by 5 bases, leaving 11 bases between them. CDR1 is SGHTA, CDR2 FQGNSA, per germline. This CDR3 spans 13 amino acids. For the CDR3, the DNA is TGTGCCAGCAGTCTGCTGAGGGATCAGCCCCAGCATTTT. Residues: CASSLLRDQPQHF.

V and J are TRBV28 and TRBJ2-2, with unresolved D. V lost 11 bases and J 6 bases, leaving 13 bases between the germline ends. Germline CDR1 is MDHEN and CDR2 is SYDVKM. The length of the CDR3 is 12 residues. The CDR3 loop reads CACGGHAGELFF. Written as DNA, the CDR3 is TGTGCCTGCGGCGGTCACGCCGGGGAGCTGTTTTTT.

The V and J genes are TRBV7-9 and TRBJ2-3, with a possible D match to TRBD1 (5 bases). Trimming took off 5 bases at V and 5 bases at J, with 17 bases between the two ends. Germline V gene lookup returns CDR1 SEHNR and CDR2 FQNEAQ (reference sequence). This CDR3 spans 15 amino acids. CDR3 amino acids: CASSPRDGAVDTQYF. CDR3 DNA sequence: TGTGCCAGCAGCCCACGCGATGGGGCGGTAGATACGCAGTATTTT.

V and J are TRBV20-1 and TRBJ1-1; D gene ambiguous. V lost 5 bases to trimming and J lost 4 bases, with 8 bases between them. The CDR3 loop spans 11 amino acids. Germline loops: CDR1 DFQATT, CDR2 SNEGSKA (reference sequence). The CDR3 sequence: CSARRITEAFF. For the CDR3, the DNA is TGCAGTGCTCGGAGGATCACTGAAGCTTTCTTT.

This clone was observed a single time. The gene calls are TRBV27 and TRBJ2-3; TRBD1 matches at 9 bases. The CDR3 extends over 16 amino acids. J was trimmed by 3 bases and V by 6 bases; bases with no gene match: 10. Germline V gene data show CDR1 as MNHEY and CDR2 as SMNVEV (reference sequence). The CDR3 is CASRPGGGQGTDTQYF. As DNA, the CDR3 is TGTGCCAGCAGGCCGGGAGGAGGACAGGGGACAGATACGCAGTATTTT.

The gene calls are TRBV27 and TRBJ1-5; D gene unclear. The germline gives CDR1 MNHEY, CDR2 SMNVEV (reference sequence). This CDR3 has 14 amino acids. Trimming cost V 3 bases and J 0 bases, with 6 bases left between them. CDR3 coding DNA: TGTGCCAGCAGTTTTATATATAGCAATCAGCCCCAGCATTTT. This gives the protein CASSFIYSNQPQHF.

This sequence joins TRBV6-6 and TRBJ1-4; D call uncertain. V gave up 6 bases and J gave up 0 bases, with 8 bases separating them. Germline V gene sequence: CDR1 MNHNY, CDR2 SVGAGI (reference sequence). The CDR3 is 14 residues long. CDR3 sequence: CASRDYTTNEKLFF. Written as DNA, the CDR3 is TGTGCCAGCAGGGACTATACAACTAATGAAAAACTGTTTTTT.

The chain has TRBV4-1 and TRBJ2-5; the D gene is possibly TRBD1 (5 bases). Trimming stripped 1 base from V and 1 base from J, with 7 bases between. The CDR3 has 14 residues. CDR1 and CDR2 from the germline V gene are MGHRA and YSYEKL. The CDR3 sequence: CASSQGQFQETQYF. The CDR3 coding sequence is TGCGCCAGCAGCCAAGGACAGTTCCAAGAGACCCAGTACTTC.

In DNA, the CDR3 is TGCGCCAGGGTCACAGGGGGCTACGAGCAGTACGTC. It encodes CARVTGGYEQYV. The chain employs TRBV10-1 and TRBJ2-7, with 8 bases that match TRBD1. V trimming: 9 bases; J trimming: 3 bases; junction bases outside the gene matches: 4. CDR1 and CDR2 from the germline V gene are WNHNN and SYGVQD (reference sequence). The CDR3 extends over 12 amino acids.

This chain joins TRBV24-1 and TRBJ2-3; D might be TRBD1 (6 bases). This CDR3 is 14 amino acids long. Trimming cost V 7 bases and J 0 bases, with 10 bases left between them. Germline V gene sequence: CDR1 KGHDR, CDR2 SFDVKD. CDR3 protein: CATSLTGSTDTQYF. CDR3 sequence (DNA): TGTGCCACCAGCCTGACAGGAAGCACAGATACGCAGTATTTT.

The gene calls are TRBV3-1 (or the pseudogene TRBV3-2) and TRBJ1-6, with 9 bases lining up with TRBD1. Looked up from germline, CDR1 is LGHDT and CDR2 is YNNKEL (reference sequence). There are 16 residues in the CDR3. V dropped 0 bases and J dropped 9; count of bases not matched to a gene: 6. CDR3 sequence: CASSQEIHRGPSPLHF. CDR3 sequence (DNA): TGTGCCAGCAGCCAAGAAATACACAGGGGGCCTTCACCCCTCCACTTT.

The chain uses TRBV6-5 and TRBJ1-2; D unresolved. Trimming took 2 bases from V and 2 from J, leaving 12 bases between them. Germline V gives CDR1 MNHEY, CDR2 SVGAGI. CDR3 length equals 15 residues. CDR3: CASSYGPTPNYGYTF. The CDR3 DNA reads TGTGCCAGCAGTTACGGGCCGACACCGAACTATGGCTACACCTTC.